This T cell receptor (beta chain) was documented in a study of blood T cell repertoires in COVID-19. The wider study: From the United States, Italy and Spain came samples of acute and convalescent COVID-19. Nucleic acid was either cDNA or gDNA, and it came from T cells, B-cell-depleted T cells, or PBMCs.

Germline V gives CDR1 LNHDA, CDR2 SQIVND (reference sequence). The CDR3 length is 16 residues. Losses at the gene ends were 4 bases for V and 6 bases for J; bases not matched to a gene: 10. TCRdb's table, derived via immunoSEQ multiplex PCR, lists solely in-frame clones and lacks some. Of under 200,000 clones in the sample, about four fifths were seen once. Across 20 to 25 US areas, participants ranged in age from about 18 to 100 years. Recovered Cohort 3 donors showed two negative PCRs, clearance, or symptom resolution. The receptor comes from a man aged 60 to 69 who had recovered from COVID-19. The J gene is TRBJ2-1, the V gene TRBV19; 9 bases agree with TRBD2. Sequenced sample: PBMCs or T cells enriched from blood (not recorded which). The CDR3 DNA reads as TGTGCCAGTAGTACCGTAGCGGGAGTGGTCTTCAATGAGCAGTTCTTC. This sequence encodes CASSTVAGVVFNEQFF.